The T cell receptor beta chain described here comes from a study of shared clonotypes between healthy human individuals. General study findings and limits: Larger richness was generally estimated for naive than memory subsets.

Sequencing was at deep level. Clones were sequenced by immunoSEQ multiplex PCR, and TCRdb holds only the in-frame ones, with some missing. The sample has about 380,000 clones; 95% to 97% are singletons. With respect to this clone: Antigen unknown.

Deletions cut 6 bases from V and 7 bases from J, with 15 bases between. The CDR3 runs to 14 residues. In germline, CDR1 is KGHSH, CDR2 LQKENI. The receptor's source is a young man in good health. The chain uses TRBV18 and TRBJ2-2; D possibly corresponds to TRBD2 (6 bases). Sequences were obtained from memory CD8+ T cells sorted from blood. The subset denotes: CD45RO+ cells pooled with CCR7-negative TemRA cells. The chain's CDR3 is CASSPGTGDGELFF. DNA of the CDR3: TGTGCCAGCTCCCCCGGGACGGGGGACGGGGAGCTGTTTTTT.